One TCR beta chain is described in this entry. Its cognate antigen is unknown. CD8 cells regarded as naive lacked CD45RO, were positively chosen for CCR7, and omitted terminally differentiated effector memory CD45RA+ cells. This record comes from a study of shared clonotypes between healthy human individuals. Study results and limitations: The sharing of 5% to 6.5% of naive CD4 clonotypes was seen across a handful of donors. Despite large depth, sorted-subset datasets appeared incompletely sequenced.

Deep was the level used in running the assay. Clones were sequenced by immunoSEQ multiplex PCR, and TCRdb holds only the in-frame ones, with some missing. The table includes around 2,100,000 clones, roughly 94% detected once. The sample was naive CD8+ T cells sorted from blood. This TCR was sampled from a man aged 18 to 29 in good health.

CDR3 in amino acids: CASSPWGGYEQYF. The CDR3, as DNA: TGTGCCAGCAGCCCCTGGGGGGGCTACGAGCAGTACTTC. The J gene is TRBJ2-7, the V gene TRBV7-6, with TRBD2 matching over 7 bases. V shed 5 bases and J 3 bases; nucleotides not matched to a gene: 4. The CDR3 spans 13 residues. Germline V gene lookup returns CDR1 SGHVS and CDR2 FNYEAQ. Based on the CDR3 plus reference TRBV7-6 and TRBJ2-7, the full variable domain is GAGVSQSPRYKVTKRGQDVALRCDPISGHVSLYWYRQALGQGPEFLTYFNYEAQQDKSGLPNDRFSAERPEGSISTLTIQRTEQRDSAMYRCASSPWGGYEQYFGPGTRLTVT.